Listed here are 11 T cell receptor beta chains from one sample, sequenced in a study of cytomegalovirus exposure and HLA in healthy donors. 13 Jbeta primers and 60 Vbeta primers were used for the PCR. TCRdb's table, derived via immunoSEQ multiplex PCR, lists solely in-frame clones and lacks some. The table records approximately 150,000 clones, around 80% of them present only once. Sequenced: PBMCs. The receptor set was obtained from a woman aged 25 to 39 in good health and CMV-seronegative.

V is TRBV27 and J is TRBJ1-2, with D perhaps matching TRBD1 (5 bases). The CDR3 contains 15 residues. Germline V gene sequence: CDR1 MNHEY, CDR2 SMNVEV (reference sequence). V lost 5 bases and J 4 bases, leaving 17 bases between the germline ends. The CDR3 region is CASSRGGTGGYGYTF. CDR3 nucleotide sequence: TGTGCCAGCAGTCGGGGGGGGACGGGGGGCTATGGCTACACCTTC.

The chain couples TRBV7-9 to TRBJ1-1, with 8 positions matching TRBD1. With V trimmed by 4 bases and J by 5 bases, 6 bases remained unmatched. CDR3 length: 14 residues. Germline V gene lookup returns CDR1 SEHNR and CDR2 FQNEAQ (reference sequence). The CDR3 loop is CASSSRGRGTEAFF. The CDR3 region has the DNA TGTGCCAGCAGCTCCAGGGGGCGCGGGACTGAAGCTTTCTTT.

The V gene is TRBV2, the J gene TRBJ2-3; D is perhaps TRBD2 (6 bases). Trimming removed 3 bases from V and 4 bases from J, with 17 bases in between. The CDR3 has 16 amino acids. Germline values: CDR1 SNHLY, CDR2 FYNNEI. CDR3 coding DNA: TGTGCCAGCAGTGACCGGTGGCCGAAGCGGGCAGATACGCAGTATTTT. Protein product: CASSDRWPKRADTQYF.

In this sample, this clone turned up a few times. The chain joins TRBV7-3 to TRBJ1-1; a weak D match, TRBD1 (5 bases). Germline V lookup: CDR1 SGHTA, CDR2 FQGTGA. The CDR3 sequence is 15 residues long. The V gene lost 5 bases and the J gene lost 0 bases, with 13 bases spanning the gap. CDR3 DNA: TGTGCCAGCAGCGACACAGGAATAATGAACACTGAAGCTTTCTTT. It yields the protein CASSDTGIMNTEAFF.

This clone has only one observation. The V and J genes are TRBV5-1 and TRBJ2-7; D is undetermined. The CDR3 runs 11 residues. V was clipped by 6 bases and J by 2 bases, with 6 bases between them. Germline V gene sequence: CDR1 SGHRS, CDR2 YFSETQ. Here the CDR3 reads CASKDTYEQYF. The CDR3 nucleotides read TGCGCCAGCAAAGACACCTACGAGCAGTACTTC.

This chain links TRBV7-8 with TRBJ1-1; 9 bases line up with TRBD1. V shed 1 base, J shed 3 bases, and the junction held 3 bases outside the gene matches. CDR1 SGHVS and CDR2 FQNEAQ come from the germline V gene. The CDR3 covers 15 residues. The DNA for the CDR3 is TGTGCCAGCAGCTTAGTGGGACAGGGTGACACTGAAGCTTTCTTT. Translating it yields CASSLVGQGDTEAFF.

The chain employs TRBV27 and TRBJ2-5, with D maybe TRBD1 (6 bases). The germline gives CDR1 MNHEY, CDR2 SMNVEV (reference sequence). The CDR3 is made up of 13 amino acids. The V end lost 6 bases, the J end lost 2 bases, and 10 bases lay between the germline ends. The chain's CDR3 is CASRLRGQETQYF. The CDR3 DNA reads TGTGCCAGCAGATTGAGGGGGCAAGAGACCCAGTACTTC.

The chain joins TRBV30 to TRBJ2-1, with D perhaps matching TRBD2 (6 bases). Trimming stripped 3 bases from V and 6 bases from J, with 15 bases between. This CDR3 has 14 residues. Germline CDR1 and CDR2: GTSNPN and SVGIG (reference sequence). CDR3 sequence reads: CAWSLTGGTNEQFF. The CDR3 DNA sequence: TGTGCCTGGAGCCTTACGGGCGGGACCAATGAGCAGTTCTTC.

V and J are TRBV9 and TRBJ2-7; D is unclear. The V gene lost 0 bases and the J gene lost 3 bases, with 13 bases spanning the gap. The CDR3 contains 15 residues. Germline assignment: CDR1 SGDLS and CDR2 YYNGEE. The CDR3 sequence is CASSVGPLTGYEQYF. CDR3 nucleotides: TGTGCCAGCAGCGTAGGCCCCCTAACGGGCTACGAGCAGTACTTC.

This chain links TRBV5-5 with TRBJ2-6, with TRBD1 identical over 10 bases. Trimming at V came to 4 bases and at J to 3 bases, leaving 13 bases not matched to a gene. Looked up from germline, CDR1 is SGHKS and CDR2 is YYEKEE (reference sequence). This CDR3 is built from 19 residues. CDR3 sequence (DNA): TGTGCCAGCAGCCAGCGCGGGACAGGGGATTTTGTTGGGGCCAACGTCCTGACTTTC. This sequence encodes CASSQRGTGDFVGANVLTF.

The chain uses TRBV7-3 and TRBJ2-7; TRBD2 agrees at 10 bases. Germline values: CDR1 SGHTA, CDR2 FQGTGA. J lost 1 base, V lost 9 bases, and 3 bases had no gene match. CDR3 length: 13 residues. CDR3 region: CASASGGSYEQYF. The CDR3 region has the DNA TGTGCCAGTGCTAGCGGGGGATCCTACGAGCAGTACTTC.